The 22 T cell receptor beta chains below come from one sample, sequenced in a study of cytomegalovirus exposure and HLA in healthy donors. Generated by immunoSEQ multiplex PCR, the TCRdb table keeps only in-frame clones and is missing some. Of around 350,000 clones in the sample, around 86% were seen once. The sequenced sample consisted of PBMCs. Receptors were obtained from a woman aged 18-29 years in good health and CMV-seronegative.

This clone was picked up one time. This rearrangement joins TRBV28 to TRBJ1-2; D is possibly TRBD1 (6 bases). V lost 5 bases and J 6 bases, leaving 13 bases between the germline ends. Germline values: CDR1 MDHEN, CDR2 SYDVKM. The CDR3 runs 13 residues. CDR3: CASSPTGFNGYTF. The CDR3 coding sequence is TGTGCCAGCAGTCCGACAGGCTTCAATGGCTACACCTTC.

The chain is built from TRBV6-6 and TRBJ1-1; D is perhaps TRBD1 (5 bases). The CDR3 runs 13 residues. With 6 bases removed from V and 3 bases from J, the gap between germline ends came to 11 bases. Germline V CDR1 and CDR2: MNHNY, SVGAGI (reference sequence). For the CDR3, the DNA is TGTGCCAGCAGCTCGGACATTTACACTGAAGCTTTCTTT. It encodes CASSSDIYTEAFF.

This sequence joins TRBV7-9 and TRBJ1-2; D is perhaps TRBD1 (5 bases). Trimming left V 5 bases short and J 3 bases short, with 13 bases between. The V gene's germline CDR1 is SEHNR and CDR2 FQNEAQ (reference sequence). This CDR3 contains 14 residues. Written as DNA, the CDR3 is TGTGCCAGCAGCGCCGGGGGGTACGACTATGGCTACACCTTC. Translating it yields CASSAGGYDYGYTF.

The chain uses TRBV6-6 and TRBJ1-5; D is undetermined. This CDR3 comprises 14 residues. V was pared by 0 bases and J by 9 bases, with 12 bases between. Germline V gene sequence: CDR1 MNHNY, CDR2 SVGAGI (reference sequence). The CDR3 DNA reads as TGTGCCAGCAGTTACTCGCTCGGTGATCGGCCCCAGCATTTT. Translating gives CASSYSLGDRPQHF.

This sequence joins TRBV4-1 and TRBJ2-4; 8 bases are a match to TRBD2. The ends lost 2 bases at V and 5 bases at J; junction bases unmatched: 11. There are 17 residues in the CDR3. Per the germline V gene, CDR1 is MGHRA and CDR2 is YSYEKL. The CDR3 DNA is TGCGCCAGCAGCCAACCGGGACTAGACCTCCTTCAAAACATTCAGTACTTC. Translation: CASSQPGLDLLQNIQYF.

The chain carries TRBV7-9 and TRBJ1-1; 8 bases agree with TRBD1. V shed 5 bases, J shed 6 bases, and the junction held 8 bases outside the gene matches. Germline V gives CDR1 SEHNR, CDR2 FQNEAQ (reference sequence). The CDR3 spans 14 residues. The CDR3 sequence is CASSVDRGGAEAFF. The CDR3 DNA is TGTGCCAGCAGCGTTGACAGGGGCGGTGCTGAAGCTTTCTTT.

The chain couples TRBV2 to TRBJ2-7; 8 bases are a match to TRBD2. Germline CDR1 is SNHLY and CDR2 is FYNNEI. This CDR3 region has 15 residues. J was trimmed by 0 bases and V by 0 bases; bases with no gene match: 1. In nucleotides, the CDR3 is TGTGCCAGCAGTGAAGCTCTAGCGGGCTCCTACGAGCAGTACTTC. Its protein product is CASSEALAGSYEQYF.

V usage is TRBV4-1 and J usage is TRBJ1-3; TRBD1 agrees at 9 bases. This CDR3 contains 13 residues. Germline V CDR1 and CDR2: MGHRA, YSYEKL. After removal of 6 bases from V and 7 bases from J, the junction contained 4 bases not matched to a gene. The CDR3 protein is CASRGQGRNTIYF. The CDR3, as DNA: TGCGCCAGCAGGGGACAGGGTAGGAACACCATATATTTT.

The chain employs TRBV18 and TRBJ1-2, with D perhaps TRBD1 (6 bases). In germline, CDR1 is KGHSH, CDR2 LQKENI. V was trimmed by 4 bases and J by 4 bases, leaving 10 bases between them. The CDR3 length is 13 residues. This chain's CDR3 is CASSRAGVYGYTF. For the CDR3, the DNA is TGTGCCAGCTCACGGGCAGGGGTCTATGGCTACACCTTC.

The chain employs TRBV27 and TRBJ2-4; D unresolved. The CDR3 has 16 amino acids. Trimming took off 4 bases at V and 0 bases at J, with 13 bases between the two ends. Germline loops: CDR1 MNHEY, CDR2 SMNVEV (reference sequence). The CDR3 DNA follows: TGTGCCAGCAGTTCAAACAGCCTACTAGCCAAAAACATTCAGTACTTC. Translated: CASSSNSLLAKNIQYF.

The chain carries TRBV29-1 and TRBJ2-7, with TRBD2 as a possible D gene (5 bases). CDR1 is SQVTM, CDR2 ANQGSEA, per germline. The CDR3 sequence is 13 residues long. V was shortened by 7 bases and J by 6 bases, with 19 bases between the two germline ends. CDR3 DNA sequence: TGCAGCGCCGGGCTAGCCACCGGTGGCGAGCAGTACTTC. Translating it yields CSAGLATGGEQYF.

V gene TRBV13 combines with J gene TRBJ2-3, with D possibly being TRBD2 (6 bases). Trimming stripped 1 base from V and 7 bases from J, with 12 bases between. The length of the CDR3 is 14 residues. Germline V lookup: CDR1 PRHDT, CDR2 FYEKMQ (reference sequence). DNA for the CDR3: TGTGCCAGCAGCTTAGCGGGGGATCTACATACGCAGTATTTT. It translates to CASSLAGDLHTQYF.

Regarding this clone: At one end the junction does not follow the germline gene, possibly because of a read error. The chain joins TRBV10-2 to TRBJ2-7; D is unclear. Germline CDR1 is WSHSY and CDR2 is SAAADI. The CDR3 is 11 amino acids. The CDR3, as DNA: TGCGCCAGCAGTGAGTCCTCCGAGCAGTACTTC. Amino acid sequence: CASSESSEQYF.

The rearrangement links TRBV27 to TRBJ2-1; 11 positions agree with TRBD2. CDR1 is MNHEY, CDR2 SMNVEV, per germline (reference sequence). The trim removed 2 bases at V and 0 bases at J, leaving 12 bases unmatched. The CDR3 runs 20 residues. CDR3 loop: CASSLTPGLAVMSSYNEQFF. The CDR3 coding sequence is TGTGCCAGCAGTTTAACTCCGGGACTAGCGGTGATGAGCTCCTACAATGAGCAGTTCTTC.

The rearrangement joins TRBV19 to TRBJ1-5, with D maybe TRBD1 (6 bases). Germline values: CDR1 LNHDA, CDR2 SQIVND (reference sequence). The germline V and J ends were trimmed by 5 bases and 3 bases, with 17 bases remaining between them. The CDR3 runs 16 residues. CDR3: CASSAFLQGSNQPQHF. The CDR3 DNA sequence: TGTGCCAGTAGTGCTTTTCTACAGGGTTCCAATCAGCCCCAGCATTTT.

This rearrangement joins TRBV5-1 to TRBJ2-5; D possibly corresponds to TRBD1 (5 bases). Trimming left V 4 bases short and J 4 bases short, with 17 bases between. Germline loops: CDR1 SGHRS, CDR2 YFSETQ. The CDR3 spans 15 residues. The CDR3: CASSPVSRVRETQYF. The CDR3 coding sequence is TGCGCCAGCAGCCCCGTTTCCAGGGTCCGAGAGACCCAGTACTTC.

The chain links TRBV6-4 to TRBJ2-2, with 8 bases aligning to TRBD2. Per germline, CDR1 MRHNA and CDR2 SNTAGT. The CDR3 extends over 15 amino acids. The trim removed 7 bases at V and 3 bases at J, leaving 7 bases unmatched. CDR3 loop: CASKDGGDDTGELFF. The CDR3 region has the DNA TGTGCCAGCAAGGACGGGGGGGATGACACCGGGGAGCTGTTTTTT.

As for this clone: Other DNA sequences from this sample encode an identical CDR3 as well. The genes are TRBV28 and TRBJ1-5; the D is unclear. The CDR3 runs to 13 residues. Trimming cost V 4 bases and J 4 bases, with 8 bases left between them. CDR1 and CDR2 (germline): MDHEN, SYDVKM. The CDR3 nucleotides read TGTGCCAGCAGTTCCGGGATTAATCAGCCCCAGCATTTT. It translates to CASSSGINQPQHF.

This sequence joins TRBV28 and TRBJ1-1; D might be TRBD1 (5 bases). There are 13 residues in the CDR3. Trimming shortened V by 11 bases and J by 2 bases, and 15 bases separated the two germline ends. Germline values: CDR1 MDHEN, CDR2 SYDVKM. In DNA, the CDR3 is TGTGCCGGCCAAGAGACAGCTAACACTGAAGCTTTCTTT. This gives the protein CAGQETANTEAFF.

V and J are TRBV5-6 and TRBJ1-5; D uncertain. Germline values: CDR1 SGHDT, CDR2 YYEEEE. The CDR3 runs 14 residues. Trimming cost V 0 bases and J 5 bases, with 9 bases left between them. CDR3 DNA: TGTGCCAGCAGCTTGGGTCCCAACTATCAGCCCCAGCATTTT. Its protein is CASSLGPNYQPQHF. Full variable domain (remainder filled in from reference TRBV5-6 and TRBJ1-5): DAGVTQSPTHLIKTRGQQVTLRCSPKSGHDTVSWYQQALGQGPQFIFQYYEEEERQRGNFPDRFSGHQFPNYSSELNVNALLLGDSALYLCASSLGPNYQPQHFGDGTRLSIL.

This chain's CDR3 is CASSLLFPGSSYNEQFF. As DNA, the CDR3 is TGTGCCAGCAGTTTATTATTCCCAGGTTCATCCTACAATGAGCAGTTCTTC. The rearrangement links TRBV27 to TRBJ2-1; D unclear. CDR3 size: 17 residues. Germline V gene sequence: CDR1 MNHEY, CDR2 SMNVEV (reference sequence). Trimming removed 1 base from V and 1 base from J, with 14 bases in between.

V is TRBV5-1 and J is TRBJ2-1; 8 bases fit TRBD1. Germline V gene sequence: CDR1 SGHRS, CDR2 YFSETQ. Trimming cost V 2 bases and J 2 bases; bases outside gene matches: 3. The CDR3 is 15 amino acids. Written as DNA, the CDR3 is TGCGCCAGCAGCTTTACAGGGGGTACCTACAATGAGCAGTTCTTC. It codes for CASSFTGGTYNEQFF.